This TCR beta chain originates from a study of Graves' ophthalmopathy and Graves' hyperthyroidism. Amplification of the TCR beta CDR3 regions used RNA transcripts (as template). The library came from an HTBI-primed first-round RT-PCR and a second-round multiplex PCR. Via MiXCR, TCRdb re-called the multiplex PCR reads, giving one row per CDR3 protein. This table has approximately 410,000 distinct CDR3 sequences, 15% appearing once. From germline, CDR1 is LNHNV and CDR2 YYDKDF (reference sequence). The ends lost 1 base at V and 6 bases at J; junction bases unmatched: 1. The CDR3 consists of 14 residues.

This rearrangement joins TRBV15 to TRBJ1-5; 9 bases map to TRBD1. The sequencing input was peripheral blood. The sequence was collected from a young woman with stable Graves' hyperthyroidism. CDR3 DNA: TGTGCCACCAGCAGAGTACAGGGGGCTCAGCCCCAGCATTTT. This sequence encodes CATSRVQGAQPQHF.